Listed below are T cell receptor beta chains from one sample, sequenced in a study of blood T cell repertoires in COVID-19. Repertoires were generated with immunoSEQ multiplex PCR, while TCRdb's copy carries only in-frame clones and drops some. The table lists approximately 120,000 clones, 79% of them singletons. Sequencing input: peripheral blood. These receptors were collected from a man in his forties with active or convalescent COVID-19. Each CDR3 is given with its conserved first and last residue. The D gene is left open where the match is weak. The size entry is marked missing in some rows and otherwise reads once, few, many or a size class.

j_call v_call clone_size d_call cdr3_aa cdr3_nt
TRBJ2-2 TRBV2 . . CASGRKTGELFF TGTGCCAGTGGCCGCAAAACCGGGGAGCTGTTTTTT
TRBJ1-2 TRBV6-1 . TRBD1 CASSEHRDRGGYTF TGTGCCAGCAGTGAGCACCGGGACAGGGGTGGCTACACCTTC
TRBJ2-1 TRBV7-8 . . CASSLGGQGPYNEQFF TGTGCCAGCAGCTTAGGGGGGCAGGGGCCCTACAATGAGCAGTTCTTC
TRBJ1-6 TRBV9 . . CASSVGSGGSNSPLHF TGTGCCAGCAGCGTAGGGTCCGGGGGGAGCAATTCACCCCTCCACTTT
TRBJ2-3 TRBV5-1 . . CASREGSSTDTQYF TGCGCCAGCAGAGAAGGGAGTAGCACAGATACGCAGTATTTT
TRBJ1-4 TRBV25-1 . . CASSVAVSEKLFF TGTGCCAGCAGTGTGGCAGTCTCTGAAAAACTGTTTTTT
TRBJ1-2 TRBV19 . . CASSISSTGFSGYTF TGTGCCAGTAGTATAAGCTCAACAGGCTTTTCTGGCTACACCTTC
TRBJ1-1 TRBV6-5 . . CASSYSEMGTEAFF TGTGCCAGCAGTTACTCGGAGATGGGCACTGAAGCTTTCTTT
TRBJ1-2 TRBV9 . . CASSEGHPNYGYTF TGTGCCAGCAGCGAGGGACATCCTAACTATGGCTACACCTTC
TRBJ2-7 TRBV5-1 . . CASSSGLTVTYEQYF TGCGCCAGCAGCTCCGGGTTGACGGTTACCTACGAGCAGTACTTC
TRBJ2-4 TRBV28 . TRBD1 CASTRQGAKNIQYF TGTGCCAGCACCAGACAGGGGGCCAAAAACATTCAGTACTTC
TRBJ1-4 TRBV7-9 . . CASNRANEKLFF TGTGCCAGCAACAGGGCTAATGAAAAACTGTTTTTT
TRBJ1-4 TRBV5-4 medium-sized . CASLDAGANEKLFF TGTGCCAGCTTGGACGCGGGAGCTAATGAAAAACTGTTTTTT
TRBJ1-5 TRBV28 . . CASSSGVQPQHF TGTGCCAGCAGTTCAGGGGTCCAGCCCCAGCATTTT
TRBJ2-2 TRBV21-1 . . CASSTGTGGDDTGELFF TGTGCCAGCAGCACTGGGACAGGGGGCGACGACACCGGGGAGCTGTTTTTT
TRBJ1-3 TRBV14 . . CASSPRTAGNTIYF TGTGCCAGCAGCCCTAGGACAGCCGGAAACACCATATATTTT
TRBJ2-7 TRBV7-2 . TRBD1 CASTQGGQGSDEQYF TGTGCCAGCACCCAAGGGGGACAGGGCTCCGACGAGCAGTACTTC
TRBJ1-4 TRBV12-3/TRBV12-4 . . CASSFRRGEKLFF TGTGCCAGCAGTTTTCGAAGGGGAGAAAAACTGTTTTTT
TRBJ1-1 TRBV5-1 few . CASSLEGAPDTEAFF TGCGCCAGCAGCTTGGAGGGAGCGCCGGACACTGAAGCTTTCTTT
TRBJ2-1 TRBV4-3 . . CASSPHGLSYNEQFF TGCGCCAGCAGCCCGCATGGTCTATCCTACAATGAGCAGTTCTTC
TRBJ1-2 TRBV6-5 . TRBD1 CASSPGQLYGYTF TGTGCCAGCAGTCCGGGACAGCTCTATGGCTACACCTTC
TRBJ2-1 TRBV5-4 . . CASSSPRGSYNEQFF TGTGCCAGCAGCTCCCCTCGGGGGAGCTACAATGAGCAGTTCTTC
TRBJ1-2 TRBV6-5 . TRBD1 CASSYSPRGYHTF TGTGCCAGCAGTTACTCCCCCAGGGGGTACCATACCTTC
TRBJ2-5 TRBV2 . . CASRGGMEETQYF TGTGCCAGCAGGGGGGGAATGGAGGAGACCCAGTACTTC
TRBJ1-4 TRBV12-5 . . CASGLGISGEKLFF TGTGCTAGTGGTTTGGGCATTTCGGGGGAAAAACTGTTTTTT
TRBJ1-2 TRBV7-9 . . CASSLQGYGYTF TGTGCCAGCAGCTTACAGGGGTATGGCTACACCTTC
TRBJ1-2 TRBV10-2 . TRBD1 CASSMTGSGGYTF TGCGCCAGCAGTATGACAGGGTCAGGTGGCTACACCTTC
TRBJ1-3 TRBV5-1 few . CASSPDSVSGNTIYF TGCGCCAGCAGCCCCGACAGCGTCTCTGGAAACACCATATATTTT
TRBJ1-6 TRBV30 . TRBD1 CAWRTGGPLHF TGTGCCTGGAGGACAGGGGGGCCCCTCCACTTT
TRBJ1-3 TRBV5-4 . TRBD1 CASSLGQGDGNTIYF TGTGCCAGCAGCTTAGGACAGGGGGACGGAAACACCATATATTTT
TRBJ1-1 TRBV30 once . CAWSVQSRDEAFF TGTGCCTGGAGTGTACAAAGCCGGGATGAAGCTTTCTTT
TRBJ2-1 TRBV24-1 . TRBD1 CATSGGQDNNEQFF TGTGCCACCAGCGGGGGACAGGACAACAATGAGCAGTTCTTC
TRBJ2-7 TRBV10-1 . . CASSESRAGEQYF TGCGCCAGCAGTGAAAGCAGGGCCGGGGAGCAGTACTTC
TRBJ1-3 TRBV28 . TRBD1 CASSPLGQTIGNTIYF TGTGCCAGCAGTCCACTGGGACAGACCATAGGAAACACCATATATTTT
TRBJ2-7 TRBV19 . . CATSPPSGEQYF TGTGCCACCTCCCCCCCCAGCGGCGAGCAGTACTTC
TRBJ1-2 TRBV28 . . CASSSSRGNYGYTF TGTGCCAGCAGTAGCTCAAGGGGCAACTATGGCTACACCTTC
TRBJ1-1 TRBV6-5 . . CASSWGGGTEAFF TGTGCCAGCAGTTGGGGCGGGGGAACTGAAGCTTTCTTT
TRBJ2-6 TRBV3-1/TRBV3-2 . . CASSQDRAGANVLTF TGTGCCAGCAGCCAAGATCGGGCTGGGGCCAACGTCCTGACTTTC
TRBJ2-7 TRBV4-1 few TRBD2 CASSQDTETSSLQYF TGCGCCAGCAGCCAAGATACGGAGACTAGCAGCCTCCAGTACTTC
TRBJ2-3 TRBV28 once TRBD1 CASRRDRGHSTDTQYF TGTGCCAGCAGACGAGACAGGGGCCATAGCACAGATACGCAGTATTTT
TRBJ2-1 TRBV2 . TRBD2 CASSDPRGGIIFF TGTGCCAGCAGTGACCCCCGCGGGGGGATCATTTTCTTC
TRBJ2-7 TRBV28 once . CASSLLSKGLAYEQYF TGTGCCAGCAGTTTATTGTCGAAGGGGCTCGCCTACGAGCAGTACTTC
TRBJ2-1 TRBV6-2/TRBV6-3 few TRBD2 CASSRLAGGPNEQFF TGTGCCAGCAGTAGACTAGCGGGAGGGCCCAATGAGCAGTTCTTC
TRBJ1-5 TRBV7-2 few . CASSLMYGQPQHF TGTGCCAGCAGCTTAATGTACGGTCAGCCCCAGCATTTT
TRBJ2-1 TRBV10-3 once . CAIGTMSYNEQFF TGTGCCATCGGGACAATGTCCTACAATGAGCAGTTCTTC
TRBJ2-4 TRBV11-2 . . CASSLGQAGKNIQYF TGTGCCAGCAGCTTGGGCCAGGCTGGCAAAAACATTCAGTACTTC
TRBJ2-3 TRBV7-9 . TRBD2 CASSREVGQADTQYF TGTGCCAGCAGTCGGGAGGTGGGCCAGGCAGATACGCAGTATTTT
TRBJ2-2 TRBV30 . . CAWTRGPGLTGELFF TGTGCCTGGACCCGTGGGCCCGGCCTCACCGGGGAGCTGTTTTTT
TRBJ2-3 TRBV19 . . CASSIALYEVTQYF TGTGCCAGTAGTATCGCACTGTATGAAGTTACGCAGTATTTT
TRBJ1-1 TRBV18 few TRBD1 CASSLQGANTEAFF TGTGCCAGCTCACTACAGGGGGCGAACACTGAAGCTTTCTTT
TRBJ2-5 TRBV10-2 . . CASSDRFEETQYF TGCGCCAGCAGTGACCGGTTTGAAGAGACCCAGTACTTC
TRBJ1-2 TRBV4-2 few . CASSQEGEGGTLPGDGYTF TGTGCCAGCAGCCAAGAGGGGGAGGGGGGAACACTACCCGGCGATGGCTACACCTTC